Each of the 25 T cell receptor beta chains below was sequenced from the same sample in a study of T-cell memory formation after mild COVID-19. TCRdb re-analysed the 5' RACE reads in MiXCR, keeping a single row per CDR3 protein. The sample consists of 350,000 to 400,000 distinct CDR3 sequences, approximately 15% of them appearing once. The sample taken for sequencing was PBMCs or a T cell subset sorted from them (not recorded which). The receptors come from a man aged 18 to 29 who had mild COVID-19 (a few samples of this study predate the infection). Cell type and time point are not known.

This clonotype has a handful of counts. The chain combines TRBV6-1 with TRBJ1-1; 7 bases are a match to TRBD1. The CDR3 extends over 15 amino acids. Germline V gives CDR1 MNHNS, CDR2 SASEGT. J was trimmed by 5 bases and V by 4 bases; bases with no gene match: 10. The CDR3 sequence is CASSAQTGRATEAFF. CDR3 nucleotides: TGTGCCAGCAGTGCCCAGACAGGGAGAGCGACTGAAGCTTTCTTT.

This chain joins TRBV20-1 and TRBJ2-3; D is perhaps TRBD2 (6 bases). Trimming cost V 0 bases and J 4 bases, with 11 bases left between them. This CDR3 comprises 14 residues. Germline lookup yields CDR1 DFQATT and CDR2 SNEGSKA (reference sequence). CDR3 loop: CSARDGGISDTQYF. DNA of the CDR3: TGCAGTGCTAGAGATGGCGGGATATCAGATACGCAGTATTTT.

This sequence joins TRBV24-1 and TRBJ1-5; D uncertain. V lost 3 bases and J lost 5, with 7 bases in between. The germline V gene has CDR1 KGHDR and CDR2 SFDVKD. CDR3 length: 13 amino acids. DNA of the CDR3: TGTGCCACCAGTGATCATTGGGATCAGCCCCAGCATTTT. Encoded protein: CATSDHWDQPQHF.

In its sample, this clonotype was seen a few times. The rearrangement links TRBV30 to TRBJ2-1; D is uncertain. Germline V gene sequence: CDR1 GTSNPN, CDR2 SVGIG (reference sequence). V lost 5 bases to trimming and J lost 6 bases, with 14 bases between them. The CDR3 loop spans 13 amino acids. CDR3 in amino acids: CAWAEIMANEQFF. Here the CDR3 DNA reads TGTGCCTGGGCAGAAATCATGGCCAATGAGCAGTTCTTC.

This clonotype was counted many times. This chain uses TRBV20-1 with TRBJ1-2, with a tentative D call TRBD1 (6 bases). Deletions cut 1 base from V and 2 bases from J, with 8 bases between. The CDR3 is made up of 13 amino acids. Germline V gene sequence: CDR1 DFQATT, CDR2 SNEGSKA (reference sequence). CDR3 DNA sequence: TGCAGTGCTAGAGGGGGGGCCAACTATGGCTACACCTTC. This gives the protein CSARGGANYGYTF.

This clonotype was counted a few times. The J gene is TRBJ1-5, the V gene TRBV11-2, with D unresolved. With 5 bases removed from V and 6 bases from J, the gap between germline ends came to 8 bases. This CDR3 is 12 amino acids long. Germline-derived CDR1 and CDR2 are SGHAT and FQNNGV. The DNA for the CDR3 is TGTGCCAGCAGCGGCGTAGGTCAGCCCCAGCATTTT. Translated, it gives CASSGVGQPQHF. Full variable domain (outside the CDR3, taken from reference TRBV11-2 and TRBJ1-5): EAGVAQSPRYKIIEKRQSVAFWCNPISGHATLYWYQQILGQGPKLLIQFQNNGVVDDSQLPKDRFSAERLKGVDSTLKIQPAKLEDSAVYLCASSGVGQPQHFGDGTRLSIL.

The chain uses TRBV20-1 and TRBJ2-7; 9 nucleotides line up with TRBD1. With V trimmed by 3 bases and J by 3 bases, 6 bases remained unmatched. This CDR3 is 14 amino acids long. From germline, CDR1 is DFQATT and CDR2 SNEGSKA (reference sequence). CDR3 sequence reads: CSARAPGQGYEQYF. DNA of the CDR3: TGCAGTGCTAGGGCACCGGGACAGGGCTACGAGCAGTACTTC.

The gene calls are TRBV19 and TRBJ1-5, with D perhaps matching TRBD1 (5 bases). Per the germline V gene, CDR1 is LNHDA and CDR2 is SQIVND (reference sequence). The CDR3 runs to 16 residues. V lost 8 bases and J lost 2, with 19 bases in between. The chain's CDR3 is CASHKAGGSGNQPQHF. The CDR3 DNA sequence: TGTGCCAGTCACAAGGCGGGGGGATCGGGCAATCAGCCCCAGCATTTT.

This clonotype was detected only a few times. This sequence joins TRBV5-1 and TRBJ1-1; TRBD1 matches 7 bases. Germline lookup yields CDR1 SGHRS and CDR2 YFSETQ. The CDR3 contains 15 residues. The V and J ends lost 0 bases and 2 bases, in that order; junction bases with no gene match: 4. CDR3 loop: CASSLAGGGNTEAFF. The CDR3 DNA sequence: TGCGCCAGCAGCTTGGCAGGGGGAGGAAACACTGAAGCTTTCTTT.

The V call is TRBV29-1, the J call TRBJ2-5, with a weak D call TRBD2 (7 bases). Germline loops: CDR1 SQVTM, CDR2 ANQGSEA. V shed 4 bases and J shed 1 base, with 13 bases lying between them. The CDR3 spans 14 residues. The CDR3 protein is CSVVPGGLQETQYF. CDR3 nucleotides: TGCAGCGTTGTTCCGGGGGGCCTCCAAGAGACCCAGTACTTC.

This clonotype was counted ten times or more. The chain is built from TRBV7-2 and TRBJ2-6, with D maybe TRBD2 (6 bases). There are 17 residues in the CDR3. Trimming stripped 1 base from V and 6 bases from J, with 16 bases between. Germline loops: CDR1 SGHTA, CDR2 FQGNSA. The chain's CDR3 is CASSLGGDWETANVLTF. CDR3 coding DNA: TGTGCCAGCAGCTTAGGTGGGGACTGGGAAACGGCCAACGTCCTGACTTTC. Together with reference TRBV7-2 and TRBJ2-6, the CDR3 gives the full variable domain: GAGVSQSPSNKVTEKGKDVELRCDPISGHTALYWYRQSLGQGLEFLIYFQGNSAPDKSGLPSDRFSAERTGGSVSTLTIQRTQQEDSAVYLCASSLGGDWETANVLTFGAGSRLTVL.

The chain has TRBV4-1 and TRBJ2-7; D is perhaps TRBD1 (6 bases). The germline V gene encodes CDR1 MGHRA and CDR2 YSYEKL. The CDR3 is 18 residues long. Trimming pared 2 bases from V and 0 bases from J, leaving 20 bases between. CDR3 nucleotide sequence: TGCGCCAGCAGCCAAATCCCGGCCCTCAGGGGAAGCTCCTACGAGCAGTACGTC. The encoded protein is CASSQIPALRGSSYEQYV.

In this sample, this clonotype turned up a few times. The rearrangement links TRBV6-5 to TRBJ1-2, with TRBD1 identical over 9 bases. The CDR3 extends over 14 amino acids. The germline V gene encodes CDR1 MNHEY and CDR2 SVGAGI. After removal of 5 bases from V and 3 bases from J, the junction contained 4 bases not matched to a gene. The CDR3 bases are TGTGCCAGCAGTCCCGACAGGGGGTACTATGGCTACACCTTC. Encoded protein: CASSPDRGYYGYTF.

The chain carries TRBV5-1 and TRBJ2-3; a possible D gene is TRBD1 (6 bases). With 0 bases removed from V and 6 bases from J, the gap between germline ends came to 11 bases. The CDR3 has 14 residues. Germline V lookup: CDR1 SGHRS, CDR2 YFSETQ. In DNA form, the CDR3 reads TGCGCCAGCAGCTTGGACAGGGTTCTTGATACGCAGTATTTT. Translation: CASSLDRVLDTQYF.

This clonotype came up many times. The chain joins TRBV29-1 to TRBJ2-5; D remains ambiguous. There are 12 residues in the CDR3. Trimming pared 7 bases from V and 7 bases from J, leaving 16 bases between. Per germline, CDR1 SQVTM and CDR2 ANQGSEA. The CDR3 region is CSATTLDATQYF. CDR3 sequence (DNA): TGCAGCGCGACCACGCTTGATGCGACCCAGTACTTC.

This clonotype was recorded a few times. The chain carries TRBV6-1 and TRBJ1-3; D remains ambiguous. V lost 2 bases and J lost 1, with 3 bases in between. The V gene's germline CDR1 is MNHNS and CDR2 SASEGT. The CDR3 totals 13 residues. The CDR3 protein is CASSERSGNTIYF. The CDR3 DNA reads as TGTGCCAGCAGTGAAAGATCTGGAAACACCATATATTTT.

The rearrangement uses TRBV11-1 and TRBJ2-7; 7 bases are shared with TRBD1. The ends lost 2 bases at V and 7 bases at J; junction bases unmatched: 8. The CDR3 loop spans 14 amino acids. CDR1 and CDR2 from the germline V gene are SGHAT and FQDESV (reference sequence). CDR3 amino acids: CASSLLHGTAEQYV. The CDR3 DNA sequence: TGTGCCAGCAGCTTACTCCACGGGACAGCGGAGCAGTACGTC.

The DNA for the CDR3 is TGTGCCAGCAGTTTCTGGGTCCCGTCTGGAAACACCATATATTTT. Amino acids: CASSFWVPSGNTIYF. The rearrangement uses TRBV12-3 or TRBV12-4 and TRBJ1-3; D unclear. V lost 3 bases to trimming and J lost 1 base, with 10 bases between them. The CDR3 runs to 15 residues.

A few counts support this clonotype. The chain has TRBV18 and TRBJ2-7; D is possibly TRBD1 (6 bases). Germline assignment: CDR1 KGHSH and CDR2 LQKENI. V lost 4 bases and J 2 bases, leaving 15 bases between the germline ends. This CDR3 has 15 residues. In DNA form, the CDR3 reads TGTGCCAGCTCACGGGACCGACAGGACCCCTACGAGCAGTACTTC. This codes for CASSRDRQDPYEQYF.

The chain uses TRBV7-6 and TRBJ2-7; D is undetermined. This CDR3 contains 14 residues. Trimming cost V 3 bases and J 0 bases, with 9 bases left between them. Germline V CDR1 and CDR2: SGHVS, FNYEAQ. This chain's CDR3 is CASSFGEVSYEQYV. The CDR3 nucleotides read TGTGCCAGCAGCTTTGGAGAGGTCTCCTACGAGCAGTACGTC.

This sequence joins TRBV29-1 and TRBJ2-5, with TRBD1 identical over 8 bases. The CDR3 is 13 amino acids. The V and J ends lost 7 bases and 4 bases, in that order; junction bases with no gene match: 8. Germline assignment: CDR1 SQVTM and CDR2 ANQGSEA. The chain's CDR3 is CSAQGARGETQYF. In DNA, the CDR3 is TGCAGCGCCCAGGGGGCGCGAGGAGAGACCCAGTACTTC.

The chain has TRBV4-3 and TRBJ2-3; TRBD1 aligns across 11 bases. J was trimmed by 4 bases and V by 4 bases; bases with no gene match: 7. The CDR3 extends over 16 amino acids. CDR1 is LGHNA, CDR2 YSLEER, per germline. The CDR3 region is CASSRSPGQGADTQYF. The CDR3, as DNA: TGCGCCAGCAGCCGATCTCCGGGACAGGGGGCAGATACGCAGTATTTT.

The gene calls are TRBV7-9 and TRBJ2-2; D uncertain. V was clipped by 0 bases and J by 3 bases, with 11 bases between them. CDR3 length equals 16 residues. Germline values: CDR1 SEHNR, CDR2 FQNEAQ (reference sequence). The CDR3 loop reads CASSLAPRLDTGELFF. Written as DNA, the CDR3 is TGTGCCAGCAGCTTAGCGCCCCGTTTGGACACCGGGGAGCTGTTTTTT.

This clonotype was counted a few times. The V call is TRBV4-2, the J call TRBJ2-2; D gene unclear. The CDR3 loop spans 14 amino acids. Germline V gene sequence: CDR1 LGHNA, CDR2 YNFKEQ. V was shortened by 7 bases and J by 1 base, with 10 bases between the two germline ends. The CDR3 is CASTADQNTGELFF. In DNA form, the CDR3 reads TGTGCCAGCACGGCGGACCAGAACACCGGGGAGCTGTTTTTT.

This clonotype has a count of ten or more. The rearrangement joins TRBV18 to TRBJ2-1, with 10 bases identical to TRBD2. The junction had 2 bases not matched to a gene; V was cut back by 1 base and J by 5 bases. CDR1 is KGHSH and CDR2 is LQKENI in the germline V gene. The CDR3 loop spans 15 amino acids. CDR3: CASSPRTSGNNEQFF. As DNA, the CDR3 is TGTGCCAGCTCACCACGGACTAGCGGCAACAATGAGCAGTTCTTC.